This T cell receptor (beta chain) was captured in a study of blood T cell repertoires in COVID-19. For the study at large: Sites in the United States, Italy and Spain provided acute and convalescent COVID-19 samples.

Per the original methods: Estimation of nucleated cell counts relied on the amplification of reference gene primers. Data came from immunoSEQ multiplex PCR; TCRdb stores just in-frame clones and leaves some out. D and trimming come from the DNA, and the V and J calls and clone size come from that table. The sample lists 100,000 or so clones, 85% occurring once. Between the trimmed V and J ends, which lost 3 bases and 5 bases, there was a span of 10 bases. The CDR3 is made up of 13 amino acids. Germline V gives CDR1 MDHEN, CDR2 SYDVKM. The sequence derives from a woman in her seventies with active or convalescent COVID-19. This chain connects TRBV28 to TRBJ1-2, with no clear D. The material sequenced was peripheral blood. CDR3 coding DNA: TGTGCCAGCAGTTTCTCTTACACGTATGGCTACACCTTC. Its protein is CASSFSYTYGYTF.